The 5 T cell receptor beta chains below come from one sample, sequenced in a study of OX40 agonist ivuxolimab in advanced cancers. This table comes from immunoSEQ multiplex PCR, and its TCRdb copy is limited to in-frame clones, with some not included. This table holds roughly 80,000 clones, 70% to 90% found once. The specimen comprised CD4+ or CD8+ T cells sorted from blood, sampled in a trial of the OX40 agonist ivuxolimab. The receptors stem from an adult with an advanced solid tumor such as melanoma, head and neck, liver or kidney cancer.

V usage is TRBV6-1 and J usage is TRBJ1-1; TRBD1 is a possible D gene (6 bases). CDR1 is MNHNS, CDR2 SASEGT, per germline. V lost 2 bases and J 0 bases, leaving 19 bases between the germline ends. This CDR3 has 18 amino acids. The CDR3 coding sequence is TGTGCCAGCAGTGAATTATATTTTTGGGGGGCCTTGAACACTGAAGCTTTCTTT. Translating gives CASSELYFWGALNTEAFF.

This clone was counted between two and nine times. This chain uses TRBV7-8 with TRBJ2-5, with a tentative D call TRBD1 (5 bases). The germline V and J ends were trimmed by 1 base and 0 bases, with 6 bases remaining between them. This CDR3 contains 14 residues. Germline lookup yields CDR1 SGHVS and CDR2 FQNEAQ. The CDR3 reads CASSLGQNQETQYF. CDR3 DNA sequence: TGTGCCAGCAGCTTAGGACAGAACCAAGAGACCCAGTACTTC.

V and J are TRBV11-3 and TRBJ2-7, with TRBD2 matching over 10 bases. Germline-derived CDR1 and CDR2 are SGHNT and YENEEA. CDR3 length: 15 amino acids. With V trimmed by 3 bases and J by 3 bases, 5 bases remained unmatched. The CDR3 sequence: CASSLLAGDLYEQYF. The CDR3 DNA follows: TGTGCCAGCAGCTTGCTAGCGGGAGACCTCTACGAGCAGTACTTC.

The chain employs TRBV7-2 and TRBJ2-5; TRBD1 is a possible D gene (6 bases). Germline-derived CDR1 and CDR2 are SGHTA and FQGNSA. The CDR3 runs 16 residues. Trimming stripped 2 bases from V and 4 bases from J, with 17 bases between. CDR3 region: CASSLMGQGNGETQYF. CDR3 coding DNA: TGTGCCAGCAGCTTAATGGGCCAGGGGAATGGAGAGACCCAGTACTTC.

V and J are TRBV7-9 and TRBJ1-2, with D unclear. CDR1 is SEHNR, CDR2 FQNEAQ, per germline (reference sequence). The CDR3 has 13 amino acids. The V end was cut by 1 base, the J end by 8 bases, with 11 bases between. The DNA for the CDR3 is TGTGCCAGCAGCTTAGAAGGCGGTAACGGCTACACCTTC. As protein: CASSLEGGNGYTF.